These 2 T cell receptor beta chains were sequenced from one sample in a study of cytomegalovirus exposure and HLA in healthy donors. The PCR was carried out with 60 Vbeta primers and 13 Jbeta primers. Generated by immunoSEQ multiplex PCR, the TCRdb table keeps only in-frame clones and is missing some. This sample has more than 150,000 clones, with 84% found just once. Input material: PBMCs. The receptors originated from a girl aged 2 to 9 in good health and CMV-seropositive.

The rearrangement links TRBV4-1 to TRBJ2-5; D not certain. Germline V gene data show CDR1 as MGHRA and CDR2 as YSYEKL. V lost 1 base, J lost 1 base, and 10 bases lay in between. The CDR3 is 15 residues long. CDR3 nucleotide sequence: TGCGCCAGCAGCCAAGTCGTCGGGTCCCAAGAGACCCAGTACTTC. Translated, it gives CASSQVVGSQETQYF.

The chain joins TRBV4-1 to TRBJ2-7, with 7 positions matching TRBD1. This CDR3 spans 17 amino acids. CDR1 is MGHRA, CDR2 YSYEKL, per germline. Trimming removed 2 bases from V and 3 bases from J; junction bases left unmatched: 13. The CDR3 region has the DNA TGCGCCAGCAGCCAACCCAAGGGACAGATCCTTCTCTACGAGCAGTACTTC. Translation gives CASSQPKGQILLYEQYF.